The 24 T cell receptor beta chains reported below all come from one sample, sequenced in a study of Ad26.COV2.S vaccination and SARS-CoV-2 variants. Profiling relied on immunoSEQ multiplex PCR, and the TCRdb table lists in-frame clones only, not all of them. The table has about 680,000 clones, approximately 88% seen once. Treatment given: roughly 19 received Ad26.COV2.S at low or high dose, single or two shots; roughly 5 received placebo; per-sample allocation not given. Sampling took place 63 days after the first vaccine or placebo injection. The sequencing here drew on peripheral blood, taken in a trial of Ad26.COV2.S vaccine versus placebo. The receptors here all came from a person between 18 and 60 years old who received the Ad26.COV2.S COVID-19 vaccine or a placebo.

The CDR3 DNA reads as TGCGCCAGCAGCTCTCGAGGAGTTGAAGGTGAAGCTTTCTTT. Amino acid sequence: CASSSRGVEGEAFF. This chain joins TRBV5-1 and TRBJ1-1, with D uncertain. CDR3 size: 14 residues. Germline loops: CDR1 SGHRS, CDR2 YFSETQ. V was clipped by 3 bases and J by 7 bases, with 16 bases between them.

This clone is a singleton in its sample. The chain employs TRBV4-3 and TRBJ2-3; 11 positions match TRBD2. J lost 4 bases, V lost 1 base, and 4 bases had no gene match. Germline V CDR1 and CDR2: LGHNA, YSLEER. The CDR3 contains 16 residues. The CDR3 spells CASSQGIAGGSDTQYF. DNA for the CDR3: TGCGCCAGCAGCCAAGGAATAGCGGGAGGGTCAGATACGCAGTATTTT.

The chain is built from TRBV7-8 and TRBJ2-6; D call uncertain. With 1 base removed from V and 12 bases from J, the gap between germline ends came to 13 bases. The germline CDR1 and CDR2 sequences are SGHVS and FQNEAQ. CDR3 length equals 14 residues. CDR3 residues: CASSLVRTARVLTF. For the CDR3, the DNA is TGTGCCAGCAGCTTAGTAAGGACGGCACGCGTCCTGACTTTC. Combining the CDR3 with reference TRBV7-8 and TRBJ2-6 gives the whole variable domain GAGVSQSPRYKVAKRGQDVALRCDPISGHVSLFWYQQALGQGPEFLTYFQNEAQLDKSGLPSDRFFAERPEGSVSTLKIQRTQQEDSAVYLCASSLVRTARVLTFGAGSRLTVL.

This clone was detected only once. The genes are TRBV25-1 and TRBJ1-4; 10 bases map to TRBD1. The J segment lost 5 bases and the V segment lost 5 bases, leaving 11 bases of the junction unmatched. Germline V gene data show CDR1 as MGHDK and CDR2 as SYGVNS. This CDR3 region has 17 residues. The DNA of the CDR3 is TGTGCCAGCAGTACCCATCGCCCGGGACAGGGGAATGAAAAACTGTTTTTT. It encodes CASSTHRPGQGNEKLFF. The whole variable domain, filled in from reference TRBV25-1 and TRBJ1-4, reads EADIYQTPRYLVIGTGKKITLECSQTMGHDKMYWYQQDPGMELHLIHYSYGVNSTEKGDLSSESTVSRIRTEHFPLTLESARPSHTSQYLCASSTHRPGQGNEKLFFGSGTQLSVL.

This clone was seen just once. This chain joins TRBV6-5 and TRBJ1-4, with D perhaps TRBD1 (5 bases). The CDR3 consists of 14 residues. Deletions cut 7 bases from V and 4 bases from J, with 13 bases between. The germline CDR1 and CDR2 sequences are MNHEY and SVGAGI. As DNA, the CDR3 is TGTGCCAGCACCTCGAGGACACATAATGAAAAACTGTTTTTT. This encodes CASTSRTHNEKLFF.

The rearrangement uses TRBV18 and TRBJ1-3; 9 bases are a match to TRBD1. This CDR3 region has 13 residues. V dropped 3 bases and J dropped 9; count of bases not matched to a gene: 3. Germline CDR1 and CDR2: KGHSH and LQKENI. The CDR3 coding sequence is TGTGCCAGCTCACCGGGGACAGGGCCCACCATATATTTT. Its protein is CASSPGTGPTIYF.

The V and J genes are TRBV6-5 and TRBJ2-5; the D is unclear. Trimming left V 4 bases short and J 5 bases short, with 8 bases between. Germline V CDR1 and CDR2: MNHEY, SVGAGI. CDR3 length equals 12 residues. CDR3 DNA: TGTGCCAGCAGTTCCGTTTCGGAGACCCAGTACTTC. The encoded protein is CASSSVSETQYF.

CDR3 sequence reads: CATSDRTGNQPQHF. DNA of the CDR3: TGTGCCACCAGTGATCGGACAGGGAATCAGCCCCAGCATTTT. The chain combines TRBV24-1 with TRBJ1-5; 8 bases line up with TRBD1. The J segment lost 4 bases and the V segment lost 3 bases, leaving 1 base of the junction unmatched. There are 14 residues in the CDR3. Germline loops: CDR1 KGHDR, CDR2 SFDVKD.

The chain recombines TRBV2 with TRBJ2-1; 7 nucleotides match TRBD2. Trimming cost V 10 bases and J 5 bases; bases outside gene matches: 14. The CDR3 is 15 amino acids. CDR1 and CDR2 from the germline V gene are SNHLY and FYNNEI. CDR3 sequence: CATVNRDYQHNEQFF. In DNA, the CDR3 is TGTGCCACCGTCAATCGGGACTACCAACACAATGAGCAGTTCTTC.

The chain uses TRBV10-3 and TRBJ2-7, with 10 bases fitting TRBD2. The CDR3 is 13 residues long. V dropped 7 bases and J dropped 7; count of bases not matched to a gene: 7. Germline CDR1 is ENHRY and CDR2 is SYGVKD. CDR3 DNA: TGTGCCATCACTAGCGGGAGTGCTGAAGAGCAGTACTTC. Translation: CAITSGSAEEQYF.

This clone has a single count. This rearrangement joins TRBV27 to TRBJ2-7; perhaps TRBD1 as D (5 bases). CDR1 is MNHEY and CDR2 is SMNVEV in the germline V gene (reference sequence). The CDR3 has 15 amino acids. The germline V and J ends were trimmed by 3 bases and 5 bases, with 17 bases remaining between them. The CDR3 sequence: CASSFIPGQAHEQYF. Here the CDR3 DNA reads TGTGCCAGCAGTTTCATTCCCGGACAAGCCCACGAGCAGTACTTC.

This clone was observed a handful of times. CDR3 sequence reads: CASSLWDSKSYEQYF. CDR3 nucleotides: TGTGCCAGCAGCCTCTGGGACAGTAAATCCTACGAGCAGTACTTC. This chain links TRBV11-2 with TRBJ2-7; TRBD1 agrees at 7 bases. This CDR3 is 15 amino acids long. CDR1 and CDR2 (germline): SGHAT, FQNNGV. J was trimmed by 1 base and V by 5 bases; bases with no gene match: 8.

This chain connects TRBV3-1 (or the pseudogene TRBV3-2) to TRBJ2-2; D uncertain. Germline V gene lookup returns CDR1 LGHDT and CDR2 YNNKEL (reference sequence). The CDR3 runs to 16 residues. Trimming pared 3 bases from V and 6 bases from J, leaving 17 bases between. The CDR3 region is CASSHRQTTQPGELFF. The CDR3, as DNA: TGTGCCAGCAGCCATAGACAAACAACCCAGCCCGGGGAGCTGTTTTTT.

V is TRBV15 and J is TRBJ1-2; D is unclear. Between the trimmed V and J ends, which lost 1 base and 0 bases, there was a span of 21 bases. The CDR3 loop spans 19 amino acids. In germline, CDR1 is LNHNV, CDR2 YYDKDF (reference sequence). CDR3 bases: TGTGCCACCAGCAGAGGGCTCGGTTTCGGGAGGGAAGCTAACTATGGCTACACCTTC. Translating gives CATSRGLGFGREANYGYTF.

This clone was seen only once. CDR3 sequence reads: CASSLGPNEKLFF. CDR3 nucleotides: TGTGCCAGCAGCCTTGGACCTAATGAAAAACTGTTTTTT. The chain recombines TRBV3-1 (or the pseudogene TRBV3-2) with TRBJ1-4; D is undetermined. The V gene lost 4 bases and the J gene lost 3 bases, with 6 bases spanning the gap. This CDR3 has 13 residues. The germline V gene encodes CDR1 LGHDT and CDR2 YNNKEL (reference sequence).

The J gene is TRBJ2-2, the V gene TRBV19; 8 bases align to TRBD1. Per germline, CDR1 LNHDA and CDR2 SQIVND (reference sequence). J gave up 3 bases and V 7 bases, and 7 bases lay outside the gene matches. The CDR3 contains 15 residues. The CDR3 spells CASTYGQGDTGELFF. CDR3 coding DNA: TGTGCCAGTACCTACGGACAGGGCGACACCGGGGAGCTGTTTTTT.

The J gene is TRBJ1-1, the V gene TRBV19, with D uncertain. Germline V CDR1 and CDR2: LNHDA, SQIVND (reference sequence). The V end was cut by 1 base, the J end by 0 bases, with 12 bases between. The length of the CDR3 is 16 residues. In nucleotides, the CDR3 is TGTGCCAGTAGTATAGGGGCTGGGTTGGTGAACACTGAAGCTTTCTTT. Residues: CASSIGAGLVNTEAFF.

The chain is built from TRBV19 and TRBJ1-3, with TRBD1 as a possible D gene (6 bases). The CDR3 loop spans 15 amino acids. Germline V gene data show CDR1 as LNHDA and CDR2 as SQIVND (reference sequence). V lost 6 bases to trimming and J lost 1 base, with 13 bases between them. The CDR3, as DNA: TGTGCCAGTAGGCAACAGGGAGAGTCTGGAAACACCATATATTTT. Encoded protein: CASRQQGESGNTIYF.

The genes are TRBV29-1 and TRBJ1-4; possible D gene TRBD1, 6 bases. Germline CDR1 SQVTM, CDR2 ANQGSEA. V lost 3 bases to trimming and J lost 8 bases, with 13 bases between them. This CDR3 is built from 13 residues. CDR3 residues: CSVDSGAREKLFF. The CDR3 DNA follows: TGCAGCGTTGATTCGGGGGCGCGGGAAAAACTGTTTTTT.

This clone has a handful of counts. The chain carries TRBV6-4 and TRBJ2-1; D gene ambiguous. The CDR3 has 15 amino acids. Trimming took off 0 bases at V and 1 base at J, with 7 bases between the two ends. The germline V gene encodes CDR1 MRHNA and CDR2 SNTAGT. CDR3 nucleotides: TGTGCCAGCAGTGACTCCAGAACTTCCTACAATGAGCAGTTCTTC. It is translated as CASSDSRTSYNEQFF.

The J gene is TRBJ1-1, the V gene TRBV24-1; a possible D gene is TRBD1 (5 bases). CDR1 and CDR2 (germline): KGHDR, SFDVKD. The V end was cut by 4 bases, the J end by 2 bases, with 22 bases between. The CDR3 covers 18 residues. The CDR3 DNA is TGTGCCACCAGTGACCCGGCCGGGGGGGGAGGTCGAAACACTGAAGCTTTCTTT. Encoded protein: CATSDPAGGGGRNTEAFF.

The count of this clone is one. V gene TRBV28 combines with J gene TRBJ2-7; D not resolved. CDR1 and CDR2 from the germline V gene are MDHEN and SYDVKM. CDR3 length: 13 amino acids. V gave up 0 bases and J gave up 5 bases, with 8 bases separating them. The CDR3: CASSLWDGDEQYF. In DNA form, the CDR3 reads TGTGCCAGCAGTTTATGGGACGGAGACGAGCAGTACTTC.

This clone has only one observation. Its ends do not fully match the called genes, so a read error is possible. The chain combines TRBV11-2 with TRBJ2-5, with TRBD1 as a possible D gene (5 bases). The CDR3 length is 14 residues. Germline V gene sequence: CDR1 SGHAT, CDR2 FQNNGV. CDR3 nucleotides: TGTGCCAGCAGCTTAGATCCAGGGTCCCAAAAAAGGCACTTC. Amino acids: CASSLDPGSQKRHF.

The chain links TRBV6-6 to TRBJ1-3; a weak D match, TRBD1 (5 bases). Between the trimmed V and J ends, which lost 7 bases and 4 bases, there was a span of 5 bases. Germline V gives CDR1 MNHNY, CDR2 SVGAGI (reference sequence). This CDR3 contains 11 residues. The chain's CDR3 is CASTGGNTIYF. DNA of the CDR3: TGTGCCAGCACAGGGGGAAACACCATATATTTT.